This T cell receptor (beta chain) originates from a study of identical twins. Concerning this clonotype: The antigen remains unidentified.

Everyone who donated was a healthy Caucasian. General study results and limits: Models underestimated how often monozygotic twins shared out-of-frame TCR alpha. Fewer insertions characterized abundant cord blood beta clonotypes, whereas memory repertoires showed none.

TCRdb re-called the 5' RACE reads through MiXCR, storing one row per CDR3 protein. The data hold hundreds of thousands of distinct CDR3 sequences, with 9% to 15% observed a single time. This sample also belongs to another study, concerning yellow fever vaccine responses in identical twins.

This TCR was recovered from a woman between 18 and 29 years old in good health. The sample taken for sequencing was PBMCs.

The DNA for the CDR3 is TGTGCCACCAGTGACAATCGAGTCACTGAAGCTTTCTTT. It encodes CATSDNRVTEAFF. The J gene is TRBJ1-1, the V gene TRBV24-1; D is uncertain. The CDR3 sequence is 13 residues long. V shed 4 bases and J shed 4 bases, with 9 bases lying between them. Germline V gene sequence: CDR1 KGHDR, CDR2 SFDVKD.